The 28 T cell receptor beta chains below were found in one sample sequenced in a study of blood T cell repertoires in COVID-19 (TCRdb year 2020). Library method: the immunoSEQ multiplex PCR assay. The clones in this table, taken by TCRdb from immuneACCESS, are in-frame only. Not every clone is retained; where verified, under half of the shortfall comes from an unresolved V gene, and the cause of the rest is unknown. This sample comprises about 230,000 clones, approximately 88% of them detected only once. Jointly, the top ten make up about 27% of the sample. The sequencing sample was made of peripheral blood. The receptors were sampled from a man in his forties with acute or convalescent COVID-19.

The rearrangement joins TRBV27 to TRBJ2-5; D is uncertain. Germline CDR1 and CDR2: MNHEY and SMNVEV (reference sequence). Trimming took off 6 bases at V and 0 bases at J, with 11 bases between the two ends. This CDR3 contains 14 residues. Written as DNA, the CDR3 is TGTGCCAGCAGCCCTCAGTTGTACCAAGAGACCCAGTACTTC. Translation gives CASSPQLYQETQYF.

The chain employs TRBV30 and TRBJ1-1; D call uncertain. Germline V gene lookup returns CDR1 GTSNPN and CDR2 SVGIG (reference sequence). V was trimmed by 4 bases and J by 3 bases, leaving 9 bases between them. CDR3 length equals 12 residues. The DNA for the CDR3 is TGTGCCTGGAACCGGGAGGACACTGAAGCTTTCTTT. Translation gives CAWNREDTEAFF.

A few counts support this clone. The V gene is TRBV7-8, the J gene TRBJ2-1; 10 bases agree with TRBD1. The junction had 11 bases not matched to a gene; V was cut back by 5 bases and J by 1 base. CDR3 length: 18 amino acids. From germline, CDR1 is SGHVS and CDR2 FQNEAQ. The CDR3 is CASSPGTGAGGSYNEQFF. CDR3 nucleotides: TGTGCCAGCAGCCCCGGGACAGGGGCAGGAGGATCCTACAATGAGCAGTTCTTC.

The chain joins TRBV11-3 to TRBJ2-1, with TRBD2 matching over 10 bases. The length of the CDR3 is 14 residues. The germline V gene encodes CDR1 SGHNT and CDR2 YENEEA. Germline trimming cut 5 bases from V and 10 bases from J; bases unmatched to any gene: 8. The CDR3 nucleotides are TGTGCCAGCAGCGCGGGACTAGCGAAAGGAGAGCAGTTCTTC. Protein sequence: CASSAGLAKGEQFF.

This sequence joins TRBV15 and TRBJ1-4, with 7 positions matching TRBD1. This CDR3 is 17 amino acids long. From germline, CDR1 is LNHNV and CDR2 YYDKDF (reference sequence). V shed 0 bases and J 7 bases; nucleotides not matched to a gene: 11. The CDR3 sequence: CATSRDLGRGSREKLFF. The CDR3 bases are TGTGCCACCAGCAGAGATCTGGGCAGGGGGTCTCGTGAAAAACTGTTTTTT.

The gene calls are TRBV5-5 and TRBJ1-3; D not resolved. The CDR3 contains 15 residues. V lost 3 bases and J lost 0, with 10 bases in between. Germline values: CDR1 SGHKS, CDR2 YYEKEE (reference sequence). CDR3 region: CASSSVYDSGNTIYF. CDR3 sequence (DNA): TGTGCCAGCAGCTCTGTCTATGACTCTGGAAACACCATATATTTT.

The rearrangement links TRBV6-5 to TRBJ2-1; 9 bases are shared with TRBD2. V trimming: 0 bases; J trimming: 9 bases; junction bases outside the gene matches: 9. Germline CDR1 reads MNHEY; CDR2 reads SVGAGI. This CDR3 spans 16 amino acids. CDR3 sequence reads: CASSYSILAGVSEQFF. CDR3 nucleotides: TGTGCCAGCAGTTACTCGATATTAGCGGGAGTTAGTGAGCAGTTCTTC.

J is TRBJ1-2 and V is TRBV5-4, with TRBD1 matching over 8 bases. Germline CDR1 reads SGHNT; CDR2 reads YYREEE (reference sequence). This CDR3 region has 14 residues. J was trimmed by 6 bases and V by 1 base; bases with no gene match: 5. CDR3 DNA sequence: TGTGCCAGCAGCTTGTGGACAGGGCTTCATGGCTACACCTTC. Translated: CASSLWTGLHGYTF.

The chain carries TRBV2 and TRBJ1-6, with TRBD1 as a possible D gene (5 bases). CDR1 is SNHLY, CDR2 FYNNEI, per germline. This CDR3 has 11 residues. The ends were cut back, 4 bases at V and 10 bases at J, with 5 bases in the middle. DNA for the CDR3: TGTGCCAGCAGTGGACAGTCACCCCTCCACTTT. Encoded protein: CASSGQSPLHF.

The chain has TRBV7-9 and TRBJ1-2; the D gene is possibly TRBD1 (5 bases). V was trimmed by 5 bases and J by 5 bases, leaving 9 bases between them. The CDR3 is 12 amino acids. Germline values: CDR1 SEHNR, CDR2 FQNEAQ (reference sequence). The CDR3 coding sequence is TGTGCCAGCAGCGGCCAGGGTTATGGCTACACCTTC. Encoded protein: CASSGQGYGYTF.

The gene calls are TRBV7-8 and TRBJ2-7; perhaps TRBD2 as D (6 bases). Germline V gene data show CDR1 as SGHVS and CDR2 as FQNEAQ. This CDR3 has 13 residues. V lost 5 bases to trimming and J lost 7 bases, with 15 bases between them. The CDR3 spells CASSHDGGREQYF. The CDR3 DNA follows: TGTGCCAGCAGCCACGATGGAGGGAGAGAGCAGTACTTC.

V usage is TRBV10-3 and J usage is TRBJ1-2; D not certain. CDR3 length equals 14 residues. Trimming stripped 2 bases from V and 1 base from J, with 8 bases between. The germline V gene has CDR1 ENHRY and CDR2 SYGVKD. CDR3 DNA: TGTGCCATCAGTGAGGGAGGGATTAACTATGGCTACACCTTC. It translates to CAISEGGINYGYTF.

DNA of the CDR3: TGCGCCAGCAGCCAAGATGGGACAGGCGGGGCGGAAAAACTGTTTTTT. Translated: CASSQDGTGGAEKLFF. The chain recombines TRBV4-1 with TRBJ1-4; the match to TRBD1 covers 8 bases. The germline V gene encodes CDR1 MGHRA and CDR2 YSYEKL. The CDR3 runs 16 residues. Unmatched junction bases numbered 8, after V lost 0 bases and J lost 8 bases.

The chain is built from TRBV3-1 (or the pseudogene TRBV3-2) and TRBJ1-4, with TRBD1 matching 7 bases. Germline CDR1 is LGHDT and CDR2 is YNNKEL (reference sequence). CDR3 size: 17 residues. V trimming: 2 bases; J trimming: 7 bases; junction bases outside the gene matches: 13. The CDR3 sequence is CASSQPRDRSGGEKLFF. Written as DNA, the CDR3 is TGTGCCAGCAGCCAACCCCGGGACAGATCCGGGGGTGAAAAACTGTTTTTT.

The chain joins TRBV27 to TRBJ2-3, with a weak D call TRBD2 (6 bases). Germline V gene data show CDR1 as MNHEY and CDR2 as SMNVEV (reference sequence). This CDR3 is 13 amino acids long. V was trimmed by 8 bases and J by 5 bases, leaving 14 bases between them. The CDR3 spells CASGGDGRDTQYF. CDR3 nucleotide sequence: TGTGCCAGCGGCGGGGACGGCAGAGATACGCAGTATTTT.

This clone was observed a few times. This chain uses TRBV4-1 with TRBJ1-4; D remains unclear. This CDR3 has 16 residues. Trimming left V 4 bases short and J 0 bases short, with 12 bases between. Germline CDR1 and CDR2: MGHRA and YSYEKL. CDR3 region: CASSRNVDSTNEKLFF. The CDR3 nucleotides are TGCGCCAGCAGCCGAAACGTGGACTCAACTAATGAAAAACTGTTTTTT.

The chain carries TRBV19 and TRBJ1-4, with TRBD1 identical over 7 bases. J lost 5 bases, V lost 5 bases, and 8 bases had no gene match. Germline values: CDR1 LNHDA, CDR2 SQIVND (reference sequence). The CDR3 is 15 residues long. CDR3 in DNA: TGTGCCAGTAGTCAAGGGACAGTCCTCAATGAAAAACTGTTTTTT. Its translation: CASSQGTVLNEKLFF.

This chain connects TRBV11-2 to TRBJ2-5; TRBD2 aligns across 7 bases. Unmatched junction bases numbered 5, after V lost 8 bases and J lost 5 bases. The CDR3 extends over 12 amino acids. The V gene's germline CDR1 is SGHAT and CDR2 FQNNGV. The CDR3 region is CASLGLVETQYF. The CDR3 nucleotides are TGTGCCAGCCTAGGACTAGTGGAGACCCAGTACTTC.

The chain recombines TRBV5-1 with TRBJ1-2; D not resolved. The germline V and J ends were trimmed by 0 bases and 4 bases, with 7 bases remaining between them. CDR1 SGHRS and CDR2 YFSETQ come from the germline V gene. CDR3 size: 13 residues. CDR3 region: CASSLGQSYGYTF. The CDR3 DNA follows: TGCGCCAGCAGCTTGGGTCAGTCCTATGGCTACACCTTC.

The chain uses TRBV7-2 and TRBJ2-7; no clear D gene. This CDR3 has 13 amino acids. Trimming left V 2 bases short and J 5 bases short, with 10 bases between. Germline-derived CDR1 and CDR2 are SGHTA and FQGNSA. The CDR3 region is CASSLNRRNEQYF. DNA for the CDR3: TGTGCCAGCAGCTTAAACAGACGGAACGAGCAGTACTTC.

The chain is built from TRBV11-2 and TRBJ2-7; possible D gene TRBD1, 6 bases. The V gene lost 2 bases and the J gene lost 3 bases, with 14 bases spanning the gap. CDR1 is SGHAT and CDR2 is FQNNGV in the germline V gene. The CDR3 consists of 15 residues. The CDR3 DNA reads as TGTGCCAGCAGCTTATCCCGGACAGCAGACTACGAGCAGTACTTC. Translating gives CASSLSRTADYEQYF.

This clone was detected many times. The V gene is TRBV29-1, the J gene TRBJ1-2; 8 bases fit TRBD1. CDR1 and CDR2 (germline): SQVTM, ANQGSEA. This CDR3 region has 13 residues. Unmatched junction bases numbered 9, after V lost 6 bases and J lost 6 bases. The CDR3 DNA is TGCAGCGTCGAGGGGCAGGGGGCGAATGGCTACACCTTC. Translating it yields CSVEGQGANGYTF.

Only a few counts were recorded for this clone. The chain recombines TRBV6-5 with TRBJ1-3; D might be TRBD1 (5 bases). This CDR3 comprises 13 residues. Looked up from germline, CDR1 is MNHEY and CDR2 is SVGAGI. The V and J ends lost 6 bases and 0 bases respectively, with 6 bases between them. The chain's CDR3 is CASRGVSGNTIYF. The CDR3 coding sequence is TGTGCCAGCAGAGGGGTCTCTGGAAACACCATATATTTT.

The chain uses TRBV10-2 and TRBJ2-1, with D maybe TRBD1 (6 bases). This CDR3 spans 14 amino acids. The germline gives CDR1 WSHSY, CDR2 SAAADI. The V end lost 6 bases, the J end lost 4 bases, and 13 bases lay between the germline ends. As DNA, the CDR3 is TGCGCCAGCAGCTCAGGGGTTTCATACAATGAGCAGTTCTTC. Translation: CASSSGVSYNEQFF.

The chain uses TRBV7-9 and TRBJ2-1; D is possibly TRBD1 (5 bases). The ends were cut back, 5 bases at V and 9 bases at J, with 14 bases in the middle. The CDR3 totals 13 residues. Germline loops: CDR1 SEHNR, CDR2 FQNEAQ (reference sequence). The CDR3 spells CASSPPGQSEQFF. CDR3 DNA: TGTGCCAGCAGCCCTCCTGGACAAAGTGAGCAGTTCTTC.

The rearrangement uses TRBV12-3 or TRBV12-4 and TRBJ1-4; 7 bases are shared with TRBD1. Trimming removed 11 bases from V and 7 bases from J; junction bases left unmatched: 4. The CDR3 is 11 residues long. CDR3 in DNA: TGTGCCGCAGGGGGGCCTGAAAAACTGTTTTTT. Translating it yields CAAGGPEKLFF.

V and J are TRBV11-2 and TRBJ1-4, with a weak D call TRBD1 (5 bases). The CDR3 totals 16 residues. The germline CDR1 and CDR2 sequences are SGHAT and FQNNGV. Trimming took 7 bases from V and 6 from J, leaving 21 bases between them. Here the CDR3 reads CASTQTGAQEHEKLFF. The DNA of the CDR3 is TGTGCCAGCACCCAAACTGGGGCTCAAGAACATGAAAAACTGTTTTTT.

The chain combines TRBV6-4 with TRBJ1-2; D is possibly TRBD1 (6 bases). The CDR3 totals 15 residues. The V gene lost 2 bases and the J gene lost 7 bases, with 17 bases spanning the gap. From germline, CDR1 is MRHNA and CDR2 SNTAGT. The CDR3 sequence is CASSDVARGWGGYTF. CDR3 DNA sequence: TGTGCCAGCAGTGACGTCGCCAGGGGATGGGGTGGCTACACCTTC.